The 14 T cell receptor beta chains given below trace back to one sample, sequenced in a study of blood T cell repertoires in COVID-19. Clones were read by immunoSEQ multiplex PCR, and TCRdb kept only the in-frame ones, dropping some. The sample lists a few hundred thousand clones; around 89% were seen once. The sequenced sample consisted of peripheral blood. The receptors derive from a man aged 55 to 70 who had recovered from COVID-19.

As DNA, the CDR3 is TGTGCCAGCAGTGAAACGGGGGAGGGCTATGGCTACACCTTC. It encodes CASSETGEGYGYTF. The chain joins TRBV6-1 to TRBJ1-2, with a possible D match to TRBD1 (5 bases). The CDR3 spans 14 residues. Trimming took off 2 bases at V and 4 bases at J, with 11 bases between the two ends. Germline CDR1 MNHNS, CDR2 SASEGT.

The chain carries TRBV7-9 and TRBJ1-4, with TRBD1 identical over 12 bases. V was pared by 6 bases and J by 10 bases, with 9 bases of the junction left unmatched. The CDR3 totals 15 residues. Germline assignment: CDR1 SEHNR and CDR2 FQNEAQ (reference sequence). The CDR3 here is CASSPPGTGGSKLFF. Here the CDR3 DNA reads TGTGCCAGCAGTCCCCCCGGGACAGGGGGCTCAAAACTGTTTTTT.

This chain connects TRBV4-1 to TRBJ2-7; the match to TRBD1 covers 11 bases. CDR1 MGHRA and CDR2 YSYEKL come from the germline V gene. The CDR3 consists of 14 residues. V dropped 4 bases and J dropped 6; count of bases not matched to a gene: 5. The CDR3 nucleotides are TGCGCCAGCAGCCCGGGACAGGGGGTTTCCGAGCAGTACTTC. It encodes CASSPGQGVSEQYF.

This chain uses TRBV7-2 with TRBJ2-1; 7 positions agree with TRBD2. The germline V gene encodes CDR1 SGHTA and CDR2 FQGNSA. The V and J ends lost 3 bases and 2 bases, in that order; junction bases with no gene match: 10. The CDR3 covers 17 residues. The CDR3 sequence is CASSFRVWRGTYNEQFF. The CDR3 coding sequence is TGTGCCAGCAGCTTCCGCGTTTGGCGGGGGACCTACAATGAGCAGTTCTTC.

The chain is built from TRBV7-2 and TRBJ2-7, with TRBD1 identical over 7 bases. The junction had 14 bases not matched to a gene; V was cut back by 5 bases and J by 10 bases. CDR3 length equals 14 residues. Per germline, CDR1 SGHTA and CDR2 FQGNSA. CDR3 in DNA: TGTGCCAGCAGCCCCATGACAGGGATCCGAACCCAGTACTTC. It specifies CASSPMTGIRTQYF.

This chain links TRBV7-2 with TRBJ2-3, with 16 positions matching TRBD2. The trim removed 0 bases at V and 7 bases at J, leaving 7 bases unmatched. The CDR3 is 18 residues long. Per the germline V gene, CDR1 is SGHTA and CDR2 is FQGNSA. Written as DNA, the CDR3 is TGTGCCAGCAGCTTAGCGTCGGGACTAGCGGGGGGGCTGAATACGCAGTATTTT. It yields the protein CASSLASGLAGGLNTQYF.

The rearrangement uses TRBV27 and TRBJ1-1; D ambiguous. Germline V gene sequence: CDR1 MNHEY, CDR2 SMNVEV (reference sequence). The V and J ends lost 6 bases and 5 bases respectively, with 13 bases between them. The CDR3 totals 13 residues. In DNA form, the CDR3 reads TGTGCCAGCAGCCTTACTCAGAGGACTGAAGCTTTCTTT. The encoded protein is CASSLTQRTEAFF.

The rearrangement uses TRBV7-2 and TRBJ2-3; 10 bases map to TRBD2. The CDR3 is 18 amino acids. After removal of 2 bases from V and 6 bases from J, the junction contained 14 bases not matched to a gene. CDR1 is SGHTA and CDR2 is FQGNSA in the germline V gene. This chain's CDR3 is CASSLRIRSSGGADTQYF. In DNA form, the CDR3 reads TGTGCCAGCAGCTTACGTATACGGAGCAGCGGGGGGGCTGATACGCAGTATTTT.

The chain recombines TRBV19 with TRBJ1-1; no clear D. The CDR3 totals 13 residues. CDR1 is LNHDA, CDR2 SQIVND, per germline (reference sequence). The ends were cut back, 5 bases at V and 10 bases at J, with 17 bases in the middle. CDR3 sequence (DNA): TGTGCCAGTAGTTCGACGGGGAGCGTTTCAGCTTTCTTT. Translating gives CASSSTGSVSAFF.

The chain recombines TRBV27 with TRBJ1-5, with 8 bases identical to TRBD1. The CDR3 covers 16 residues. Unmatched junction bases numbered 11, after V lost 7 bases and J lost 3 bases. From germline, CDR1 is MNHEY and CDR2 SMNVEV (reference sequence). The CDR3: CASKGVDRGFNQPQHF. The CDR3 DNA follows: TGTGCCAGCAAGGGCGTAGACAGGGGCTTCAATCAGCCCCAGCATTTT.

V is TRBV10-3 and J is TRBJ1-2; 9 nucleotides match TRBD1. Per germline, CDR1 ENHRY and CDR2 SYGVKD. Trimming removed 0 bases from V and 9 bases from J; junction bases left unmatched: 8. This CDR3 is 15 amino acids long. The CDR3 region is CAISESRDRVISYTF. In DNA form, the CDR3 reads TGTGCCATCAGTGAGTCAAGGGACAGGGTGATCAGCTACACCTTC.

The chain recombines TRBV5-5 with TRBJ1-6; 7 positions agree with TRBD1. Unmatched junction bases numbered 4, after V lost 1 base and J lost 6 bases. The CDR3 has 15 residues. CDR1 and CDR2 from the germline V gene are SGHKS and YYEKEE (reference sequence). The CDR3 region is CASSLTAGGNSPLHF. The DNA of the CDR3 is TGTGCCAGCAGCTTGACGGCAGGGGGTAATTCACCCCTCCACTTT.

V gene TRBV30 combines with J gene TRBJ2-1; D may be TRBD1 (5 bases). Between the trimmed V and J ends, which lost 7 bases and 1 base, there was a span of 14 bases. Germline assignment: CDR1 GTSNPN and CDR2 SVGIG (reference sequence). CDR3 length: 14 residues. The CDR3 loop reads CASPDMSSYNEQFF. The CDR3 DNA reads TGTGCCTCTCCGGACATGAGTTCCTACAATGAGCAGTTCTTC.

The chain joins TRBV5-5 to TRBJ1-1, with D uncertain. The CDR3 runs to 14 residues. Trimming pared 4 bases from V and 2 bases from J, leaving 12 bases between. Germline V gives CDR1 SGHKS, CDR2 YYEKEE (reference sequence). The CDR3 here is CASSLWEGNTEAFF. The CDR3 DNA reads TGTGCCAGCAGCCTGTGGGAGGGTAACACTGAAGCTTTCTTT.